The 5 T cell receptor beta chains below all came from one sample that was sequenced in a study of T cell changes during pregnancy in multiple sclerosis. Some clones are missing from TCRdb's copy, which holds only in-frame ones; the method was immunoSEQ multiplex PCR. Of about 53,000 clones in the sample, roughly 91% are singletons; the top ten hold 0.5%. Sequenced here: CD4+ T cells from peripheral blood mononuclear cells, sampled in the third trimester of pregnancy. The receptors were gathered from a female donor with multiple sclerosis, enrolled in a pregnancy study.

J is TRBJ2-3 and V is TRBV30; D might be TRBD1 (6 bases). Between the trimmed V and J ends, which lost 2 bases and 5 bases, there was a span of 14 bases. The CDR3 extends over 14 amino acids. Germline V CDR1 and CDR2: GTSNPN, SVGIG (reference sequence). Here the CDR3 DNA reads TGTGCCTGGAGTATTGGACAGCCCGGAGATACGCAGTATTTT. Translation: CAWSIGQPGDTQYF.

This chain connects TRBV10-3 to TRBJ2-7, with 8 bases fitting TRBD1. The germline V gene encodes CDR1 ENHRY and CDR2 SYGVKD. This CDR3 contains 14 residues. V gave up 7 bases and J gave up 1 base; unmatched junction bases: 6. The CDR3 protein is CAITKDRESYEQYF. The CDR3 region has the DNA TGTGCCATCACCAAGGACAGGGAGTCCTACGAGCAGTACTTC.

V gene TRBV9 combines with J gene TRBJ2-3; 11 bases are a match to TRBD2. Germline V gene sequence: CDR1 SGDLS, CDR2 YYNGEE. V lost 0 bases and J lost 4; bases outside the gene matches: 7. The CDR3 totals 17 residues. The CDR3 sequence is CASSVGLAGGKADTQYF. DNA of the CDR3: TGTGCCAGCAGCGTAGGGCTAGCGGGGGGTAAAGCAGATACGCAGTATTTT.

This clone was detected only once. The chain couples TRBV5-4 to TRBJ1-5, with TRBD1 matching 7 bases. The V segment lost 0 bases and the J segment 3 bases; nucleotides outside the gene matches: 3. The CDR3 loop spans 15 amino acids. Looked up from germline, CDR1 is SGHNT and CDR2 is YYREEE (reference sequence). CDR3 loop: CASSLGTGSNQPQHF. CDR3 bases: TGTGCCAGCAGCTTGGGGACAGGTTCCAATCAGCCCCAGCATTTT.

This sequence joins TRBV27 and TRBJ2-1; possible D gene TRBD1, 5 bases. Germline V gene lookup returns CDR1 MNHEY and CDR2 SMNVEV (reference sequence). The CDR3 has 15 residues. Trimming left V 4 bases short and J 8 bases short, with 18 bases between. CDR3 region: CASSYDPDRGYEQFF. The CDR3 DNA sequence: TGTGCCAGCAGTTATGACCCTGACAGAGGCTATGAGCAGTTCTTC.